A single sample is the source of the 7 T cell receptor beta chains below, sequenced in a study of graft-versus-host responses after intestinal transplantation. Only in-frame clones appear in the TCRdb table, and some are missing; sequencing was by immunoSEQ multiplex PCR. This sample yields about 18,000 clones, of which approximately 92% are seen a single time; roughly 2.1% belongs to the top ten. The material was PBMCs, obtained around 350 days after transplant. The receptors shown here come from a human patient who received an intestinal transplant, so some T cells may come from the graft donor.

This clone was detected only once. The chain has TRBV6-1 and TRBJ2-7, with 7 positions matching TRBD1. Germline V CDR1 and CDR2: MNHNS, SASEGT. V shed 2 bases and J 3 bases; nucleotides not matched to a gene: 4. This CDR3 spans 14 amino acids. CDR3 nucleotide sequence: TGTGCCAGCAGTGAAATAACAGGGGTCTACGAGCAGTACTTC. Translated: CASSEITGVYEQYF.

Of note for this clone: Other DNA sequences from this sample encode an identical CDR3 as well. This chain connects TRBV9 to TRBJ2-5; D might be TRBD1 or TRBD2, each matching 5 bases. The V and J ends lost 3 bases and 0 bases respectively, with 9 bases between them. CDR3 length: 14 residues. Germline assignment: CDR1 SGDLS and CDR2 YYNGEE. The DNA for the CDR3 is TGTGCCAGCAGCGCGGGACCCGACCAAGAGACCCAGTACTTC. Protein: CASSAGPDQETQYF.

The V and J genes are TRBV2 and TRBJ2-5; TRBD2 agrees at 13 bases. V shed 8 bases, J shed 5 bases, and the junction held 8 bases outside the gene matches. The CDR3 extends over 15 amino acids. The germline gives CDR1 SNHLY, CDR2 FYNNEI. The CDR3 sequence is CASARLAGGRETQYF. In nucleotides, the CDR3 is TGTGCCAGCGCCAGACTAGCGGGGGGTAGGGAGACCCAGTACTTC.

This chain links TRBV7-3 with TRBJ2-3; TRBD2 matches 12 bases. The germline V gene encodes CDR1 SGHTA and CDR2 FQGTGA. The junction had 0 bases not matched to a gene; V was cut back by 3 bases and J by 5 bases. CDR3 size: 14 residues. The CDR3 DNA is TGTGCCAGCAGCTTGACTAGCGGGAGAGATACGCAGTATTTT. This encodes CASSLTSGRDTQYF.

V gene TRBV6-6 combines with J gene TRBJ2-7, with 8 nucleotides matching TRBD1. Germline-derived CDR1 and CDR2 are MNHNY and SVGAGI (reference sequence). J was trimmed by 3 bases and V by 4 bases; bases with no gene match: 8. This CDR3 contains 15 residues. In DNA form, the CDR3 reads TGTGCCAGCAGTTTATCCGGACAGGGTAGCTACGAGCAGTACTTC. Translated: CASSLSGQGSYEQYF.

The CDR3 DNA sequence: TGTGCCAGCAGCCCATCGAACACCGGGGAGCTGTTTTTT. It specifies CASSPSNTGELFF. V is TRBV7-9 and J is TRBJ2-2; D is unresolved. Trimming removed 5 bases from V and 0 bases from J, with 4 bases in between. The CDR3 runs to 13 residues. Germline CDR1 SEHNR, CDR2 FQNEAQ (reference sequence).

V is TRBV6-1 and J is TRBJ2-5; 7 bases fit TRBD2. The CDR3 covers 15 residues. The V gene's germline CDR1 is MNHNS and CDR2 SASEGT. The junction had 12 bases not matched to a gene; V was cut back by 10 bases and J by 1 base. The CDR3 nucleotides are TGTGCCATCCTCTCGGCGGGACTACCCCAAGAGACCCAGTACTTC. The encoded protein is CAILSAGLPQETQYF.